This entry lists 11 T cell receptor beta chains sequenced from one sample in a study of blood T cell repertoires in COVID-19. Libraries were prepared by immunoSEQ multiplex PCR; TCRdb keeps only in-frame clonotypes and omits some of them. The data hold roughly 250,000 clones, with around 90% observed a single time. The specimen was peripheral blood. These receptors came from a man between 60 and 75 years old who had recovered from COVID-19.

This sequence joins TRBV20-1 and TRBJ1-2, with D unresolved. CDR3 length: 10 amino acids. V lost 1 base and J lost 9, with 6 bases in between. Germline CDR1 is DFQATT and CDR2 is SNEGSKA (reference sequence). This CDR3 is CSARGESYTF. CDR3 bases: TGCAGTGCTAGAGGGGAGAGCTACACCTTC.

The sample holds one count of this clone. The rearrangement uses TRBV7-9 and TRBJ2-7; 16 positions match TRBD2. Germline values: CDR1 SEHNR, CDR2 FQNEAQ (reference sequence). The CDR3 loop spans 16 amino acids. J lost 6 bases, V lost 3 bases, and 5 bases had no gene match. CDR3 nucleotides: TGTGCCAGCAGCTTGGGACTAGCGGGGGGGCCAATCGAGCAGTACTTC. As protein: CASSLGLAGGPIEQYF.

The chain links TRBV7-9 to TRBJ2-3, with TRBD1 matching over 9 bases. V was pared by 6 bases and J by 4 bases, with 11 bases of the junction left unmatched. The CDR3 runs 16 residues. From germline, CDR1 is SEHNR and CDR2 FQNEAQ (reference sequence). The CDR3 region has the DNA TGTGCCAGCAGTTCCGGGTGGGGACAGGGACCAGATACGCAGTATTTT. Amino acids: CASSSGWGQGPDTQYF.

The CDR3 region has the DNA TGTGCCAGCAGCTTGGATGGAGGAGGGACAGGGGCCTACAATGAGCAGTTCTTC. This codes for CASSLDGGGTGAYNEQFF. The gene calls are TRBV5-4 and TRBJ2-1; 10 positions match TRBD1. V trimming: 0 bases; J trimming: 2 bases; junction bases outside the gene matches: 8. The CDR3 contains 18 residues. Germline V CDR1 and CDR2: SGHNT, YYREEE (reference sequence).

The rearrangement links TRBV7-2 to TRBJ1-5; TRBD1 agrees at 7 bases. Losses at the gene ends were 5 bases for V and 2 bases for J; bases not matched to a gene: 9. CDR3 length: 16 amino acids. Germline V gene sequence: CDR1 SGHTA, CDR2 FQGNSA. CDR3 region: CASSRLTGLGNQPQHF. The CDR3 DNA sequence: TGTGCCAGCAGCCGCCTGACAGGGCTCGGCAATCAGCCCCAGCATTTT.

Of note for this clone: Other DNA sequences in this sample translate to the same CDR3. This chain joins TRBV5-1 and TRBJ2-1; TRBD2 matches 14 bases. CDR1 SGHRS and CDR2 YFSETQ come from the germline V gene. The junction had 2 bases not matched to a gene; V was cut back by 3 bases and J by 3 bases. CDR3 length equals 16 residues. The CDR3 here is CASSSGTSGGYNEQFF. The CDR3, as DNA: TGCGCCAGCAGCTCAGGGACTAGCGGGGGCTACAATGAGCAGTTCTTC.

V usage is TRBV28 and J usage is TRBJ2-4; TRBD2 agrees at 9 bases. The CDR3 consists of 18 residues. Trimming cost V 3 bases and J 0 bases; bases outside gene matches: 9. Germline CDR1 MDHEN, CDR2 SYDVKM. The CDR3 DNA reads as TGTGCCAGCAGTTTGAGGATAGCGGGGGATCAAGCCAAAAACATTCAGTACTTC. This codes for CASSLRIAGDQAKNIQYF.

This clone was counted a few times. This sequence joins TRBV1 and TRBJ2-1; TRBD2 reflects the table's D call only, with no check against the DNA. TRBV1 is flagged as a pseudogene. The CDR3 contains 13 residues. In DNA form, the CDR3 reads TGCACCAGCAGCCTCGGGACTAGCGGGGATCAGTTCTTC. Encoded protein: CTSSLGTSGDQFF.

The rearrangement links TRBV11-2 to TRBJ2-7; 7 nucleotides match TRBD2. V dropped 5 bases and J dropped 5; count of bases not matched to a gene: 3. Germline V gives CDR1 SGHAT, CDR2 FQNNGV. The CDR3 loop spans 12 amino acids. The CDR3, as DNA: TGTGCCAGCAGCCTCCGGGGGGACGAGCAGTACTTC. This codes for CASSLRGDEQYF.

The rearrangement uses TRBV13 and TRBJ2-7; D perhaps matches TRBD1 (6 bases). There are 14 residues in the CDR3. The V gene lost 4 bases and the J gene lost 4 bases, with 14 bases spanning the gap. CDR1 PRHDT and CDR2 FYEKMQ come from the germline V gene (reference sequence). The CDR3 nucleotides are TGTGCCAGCAGCTCCCGGGACAACGAATACGAGCAGTACGTC. Its translation: CASSSRDNEYEQYV.

The chain uses TRBV24-1 and TRBJ1-2, with D perhaps TRBD1 (5 bases). Trimming removed 2 bases from V and 4 bases from J, with 7 bases in between. The CDR3 is 13 residues long. Germline V gene sequence: CDR1 KGHDR, CDR2 SFDVKD. CDR3 bases: TGTGCCACCAGTGATTCAGGGTTCTATGGCTACACCTTC. This codes for CATSDSGFYGYTF.